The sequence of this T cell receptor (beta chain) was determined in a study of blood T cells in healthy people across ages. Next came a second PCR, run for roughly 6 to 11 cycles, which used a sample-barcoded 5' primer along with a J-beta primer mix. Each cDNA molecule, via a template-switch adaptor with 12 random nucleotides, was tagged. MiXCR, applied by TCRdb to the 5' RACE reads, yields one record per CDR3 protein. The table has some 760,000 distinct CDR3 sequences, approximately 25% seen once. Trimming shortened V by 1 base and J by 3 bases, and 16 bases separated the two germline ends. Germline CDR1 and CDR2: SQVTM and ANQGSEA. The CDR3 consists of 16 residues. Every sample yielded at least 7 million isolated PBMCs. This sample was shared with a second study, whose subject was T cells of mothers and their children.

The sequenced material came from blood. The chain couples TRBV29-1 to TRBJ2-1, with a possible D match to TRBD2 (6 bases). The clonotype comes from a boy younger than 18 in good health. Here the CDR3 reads CSVEGSEGWNYNEQFF. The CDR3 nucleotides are TGCAGCGTTGAAGGGTCGGAGGGGTGGAACTACAATGAGCAGTTCTTC.